The 20 T cell receptor beta chains below were found in one sample sequenced in a study of shared clonotypes between healthy human individuals. Assay used: immunoSEQ multiplex PCR; TCRdb lists only in-frame clones, some missing. The table has roughly 2.1 million clones, 85% to 95% seen once. Naive CD8 cells comprised CD45RO-negative, CCR7-positively selected cells, excluding terminally differentiated effector memory CD45RA+ cells. Sequenced input: naive CD8+ T cells from PBMCs. The source is a man aged 18 to 30 in good health. Some clones in this sample may be carry-over from other donors' samples.

This sequence joins TRBV13 and TRBJ2-1; maybe TRBD1 (5 bases). V was cut by 0 bases and J by 2 bases, with 8 bases left in between. The CDR3 is 15 amino acids. Germline CDR1 is PRHDT and CDR2 is FYEKMQ (reference sequence). The CDR3 DNA reads TGTGCCAGCAGCTTAGGAAGGGGTACCTACAATGAGCAGTTCTTC. Protein product: CASSLGRGTYNEQFF.

V gene TRBV28 combines with J gene TRBJ1-5; D not resolved. V lost 3 bases to trimming and J lost 3 bases, with 12 bases between them. There are 15 residues in the CDR3. The V gene's germline CDR1 is MDHEN and CDR2 SYDVKM. The CDR3 nucleotides are TGTGCCAGCAGTTTCCGAACAACGGCCAATCAGCCCCAGCATTTT. Its translation: CASSFRTTANQPQHF.

The chain is built from TRBV7-9 and TRBJ2-7; 7 bases agree with TRBD2. The CDR3 extends over 16 amino acids. V lost 7 bases and J lost 4; bases outside the gene matches: 16. In germline, CDR1 is SEHNR, CDR2 FQNEAQ (reference sequence). CDR3 nucleotides: TGTGCCAGCACCGACGATTGGGGGAGGGCCGCATACGAGCAGTACTTC. This codes for CASTDDWGRAAYEQYF.

The chain combines TRBV29-1 with TRBJ2-1; D may be TRBD2 (7 bases). The CDR3 runs 13 residues. Deletions cut 7 bases from V and 4 bases from J, with 14 bases between. From germline, CDR1 is SQVTM and CDR2 ANQGSEA. CDR3 DNA: TGCAGCGGTGCAGGGGAGGGGTACAATGAGCAGTTCTTC. It yields the protein CSGAGEGYNEQFF.

The chain carries TRBV5-6 and TRBJ1-1; no firm D call. CDR1 and CDR2 from the germline V gene are SGHDT and YYEEEE. The CDR3 runs 12 residues. V was cut by 8 bases and J by 3 bases, with 11 bases left in between. The CDR3 bases are TGTGCCAGTTCTGGTGCGGACACTGAAGCTTTCTTT. Its protein product is CASSGADTEAFF.

To note about this clone: The sample has other DNA sequences that encode this CDR3 too. The rearrangement uses TRBV2 and TRBJ2-1; 7 bases are shared with TRBD2. CDR3 length equals 15 residues. CDR1 is SNHLY and CDR2 is FYNNEI in the germline V gene. J lost 0 bases, V lost 4 bases, and 3 bases had no gene match. The CDR3 here is CASSASGSSYNEQFF. DNA for the CDR3: TGTGCCAGCAGTGCTAGCGGAAGCTCCTACAATGAGCAGTTCTTC. Based on the CDR3 plus reference TRBV2 and TRBJ2-1, the full variable domain is EPEVTQTPSHQVTQMGQEVILRCVPISNHLYFYWYRQILGQKVEFLVSFYNNEISEKSEIFDDQFSVERPDGSNFTLKIRSTKLEDSAMYFCASSASGSSYNEQFFGPGTRLTVL.

V is TRBV5-1 and J is TRBJ2-7, with TRBD1 matching 10 bases. V lost 2 bases and J lost 7; bases outside the gene matches: 15. The CDR3 has 17 amino acids. CDR1 is SGHRS, CDR2 YFSETQ, per germline. The CDR3 nucleotides are TGCGCCAGCAGCTTTGCCGGGACAGGGGCTCCTTTAGGGGAGCAGTACTTC. It translates to CASSFAGTGAPLGEQYF.

This chain's CDR3 is CASSVGRTSGIGYTF. The CDR3 coding sequence is TGTGCCAGCAGCGTAGGACGTACGTCCGGGATCGGCTACACCTTC. This sequence joins TRBV9 and TRBJ1-2, with D unresolved. V dropped 0 bases and J dropped 8 bases, with 17 bases sitting between them. Per germline, CDR1 SGDLS and CDR2 YYNGEE. The CDR3 loop spans 15 amino acids. The variable domain in full, with the rest retrieved from reference TRBV9 and TRBJ1-2, is DSGVTQTPKHLITATGQRVTLRCSPRSGDLSVYWYQQSLDQGLQFLIQYYNGEERAKGNILERFSAQQFPDLHSELNLSSLELGDSALYFCASSVGRTSGIGYTFGSGTRLTVV.

The rearrangement joins TRBV7-9 to TRBJ2-1; D possibly corresponds to TRBD2 (6 bases). V was clipped by 4 bases and J by 7 bases, with 26 bases between them. Germline V gene data show CDR1 as SEHNR and CDR2 as FQNEAQ (reference sequence). There are 18 residues in the CDR3. CDR3 sequence reads: CASSSILLRAGRLNEQFF. The DNA for the CDR3 is TGTGCCAGCAGCTCCATTCTGTTGAGGGCGGGACGATTAAATGAGCAGTTCTTC.

The DNA for the CDR3 is TGTGCCAGCAGCCAGAGACAGGGATATGGGGCCAACGTCCTGACTTTC. Translated: CASSQRQGYGANVLTF. The chain employs TRBV7-6 and TRBJ2-6, with 7 bases lining up with TRBD1. The CDR3 totals 16 residues. V trimming: 5 bases; J trimming: 3 bases; junction bases outside the gene matches: 7. Germline loops: CDR1 SGHVS, CDR2 FNYEAQ.

The V gene is TRBV15, the J gene TRBJ2-7; 11 bases are a match to TRBD2. Germline trimming cut 5 bases from V and 3 bases from J; bases unmatched to any gene: 6. The CDR3 totals 15 residues. Germline V CDR1 and CDR2: LNHNV, YYDKDF (reference sequence). DNA of the CDR3: TGTGCCACCAGCGACCGACTAGCGGGAAACTACGAGCAGTACTTC. This sequence encodes CATSDRLAGNYEQYF. The full variable domain, in which reference TRBV15 and TRBJ2-7 provide the parts outside the CDR3, is DAMVIQNPRYQVTQFGKPVTLSCSQTLNHNVMYWYQQKSSQAPKLLFHYYDKDFNNEADTPDNFQSRRPNTSFCFLDIRSPGLGDTAMYLCATSDRLAGNYEQYFGPGTRLTVT.

V gene TRBV6-5 combines with J gene TRBJ2-7; D gene ambiguous. Trimming shortened V by 0 bases and J by 2 bases, and 14 bases separated the two germline ends. The CDR3 is 16 residues long. Germline V gene lookup returns CDR1 MNHEY and CDR2 SVGAGI. The chain's CDR3 is CASSYSPLERPYEQYF. DNA of the CDR3: TGTGCCAGCAGTTACTCACCCCTCGAGCGCCCCTACGAGCAGTACTTC.

The genes are TRBV7-8 and TRBJ1-5, with D uncertain. Trimming stripped 0 bases from V and 6 bases from J, with 3 bases between. Germline CDR1 SGHVS, CDR2 FQNEAQ. The CDR3 consists of 12 residues. The CDR3 here is CASSLAFQPQHF. CDR3 coding DNA: TGTGCCAGCAGCTTAGCGTTTCAGCCCCAGCATTTT. The full variable domain, its missing parts supplied by reference TRBV7-8 and TRBJ1-5, is GAGVSQSPRYKVAKRGQDVALRCDPISGHVSLFWYQQALGQGPEFLTYFQNEAQLDKSGLPSDRFFAERPEGSVSTLKIQRTQQEDSAVYLCASSLAFQPQHFGDGTRLSIL.

The gene calls are TRBV5-8 and TRBJ1-2; D gene ambiguous. This CDR3 has 12 amino acids. CDR1 and CDR2 (germline): SGHTS, YDEGEE. V was trimmed by 0 bases and J by 4 bases, leaving 4 bases between them. The CDR3 DNA reads TGTGCCAGCAGCTTGGTCCCCTATGGCTACACCTTC. This sequence encodes CASSLVPYGYTF.

The chain couples TRBV10-3 to TRBJ2-5, with 13 positions matching TRBD2. The length of the CDR3 is 16 residues. Looked up from germline, CDR1 is ENHRY and CDR2 is SYGVKD. V lost 4 bases and J lost 7; bases outside the gene matches: 9. The CDR3 DNA sequence: TGTGCCATCAGTGGGGGCACAGGACTAGCGGGAGTGACCCAGTACTTC. Its protein is CAISGGTGLAGVTQYF.

The genes are TRBV28 and TRBJ2-1; possible D gene TRBD1, 7 bases. The V gene lost 1 base and the J gene lost 4 bases, with 17 bases spanning the gap. Germline lookup yields CDR1 MDHEN and CDR2 SYDVKM. The CDR3 extends over 17 amino acids. The CDR3 sequence: CASSLYGRQGLYNEQFF. DNA of the CDR3: TGTGCCAGCAGTTTATATGGGAGACAGGGACTTTACAATGAGCAGTTCTTC.

V and J are TRBV28 and TRBJ2-7, with TRBD2 matching over 10 bases. CDR1 MDHEN and CDR2 SYDVKM come from the germline V gene. V dropped 5 bases and J dropped 4; count of bases not matched to a gene: 8. The CDR3 has 15 residues. DNA of the CDR3: TGTGCCAGCAGTGCCTGGACTAGCGGAAAATACGAGCAGTACTTC. This encodes CASSAWTSGKYEQYF.

The chain joins TRBV13 to TRBJ2-7, with 8 bases fitting TRBD2. The CDR3 consists of 15 residues. Germline V gives CDR1 PRHDT, CDR2 FYEKMQ (reference sequence). Trimming at V came to 5 bases and at J to 1 base, leaving 7 bases not matched to a gene. The DNA of the CDR3 is TGTGCCAGCAGCCGTAGCGGGGAGGGTTCCTACGAGCAGTACTTC. Translating gives CASSRSGEGSYEQYF.

Comment on this clone: The identical CDR3 is also encoded by other nucleotide sequences in the sample. The V and J genes are TRBV27 and TRBJ2-1; no clear D. Between the trimmed V and J ends, which lost 3 bases and 5 bases, there was a span of 8 bases. This CDR3 is 13 amino acids long. The germline V gene encodes CDR1 MNHEY and CDR2 SMNVEV (reference sequence). The chain's CDR3 is CASSFGGHNEQFF. CDR3 nucleotides: TGTGCCAGCAGTTTCGGCGGACACAATGAGCAGTTCTTC.

A few counts support this clone. This sequence joins TRBV30 and TRBJ1-1; 9 bases agree with TRBD1. The trim removed 7 bases at V and 4 bases at J, leaving 4 bases unmatched. The CDR3 is 12 amino acids. Germline V gives CDR1 GTSNPN, CDR2 SVGIG (reference sequence). The CDR3 DNA reads TGTGCCTCGACAGGGGGTAGCACTGAAGCTTTCTTT. Residues: CASTGGSTEAFF.